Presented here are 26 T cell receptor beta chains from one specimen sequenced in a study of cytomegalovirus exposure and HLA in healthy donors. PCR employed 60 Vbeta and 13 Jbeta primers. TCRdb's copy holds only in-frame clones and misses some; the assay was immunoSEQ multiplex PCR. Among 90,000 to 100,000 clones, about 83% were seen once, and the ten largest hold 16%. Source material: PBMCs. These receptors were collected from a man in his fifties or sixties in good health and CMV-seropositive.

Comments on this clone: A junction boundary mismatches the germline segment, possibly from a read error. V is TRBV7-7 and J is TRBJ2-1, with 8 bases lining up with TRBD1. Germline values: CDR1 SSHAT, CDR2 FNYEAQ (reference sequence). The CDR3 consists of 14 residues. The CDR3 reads CASSLLQGVGEQFF. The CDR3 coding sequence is TGTGCTAGCAGCCTACTACAGGGGGTTGGTGAGCAGTTCTTC.

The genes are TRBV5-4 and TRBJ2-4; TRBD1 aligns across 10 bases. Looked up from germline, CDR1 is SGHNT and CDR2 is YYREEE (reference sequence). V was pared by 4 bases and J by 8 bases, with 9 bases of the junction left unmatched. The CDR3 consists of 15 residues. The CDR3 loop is CASSVKTGTGDIQYF. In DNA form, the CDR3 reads TGTGCCAGCAGCGTGAAAACCGGGACAGGGGACATTCAGTACTTC.

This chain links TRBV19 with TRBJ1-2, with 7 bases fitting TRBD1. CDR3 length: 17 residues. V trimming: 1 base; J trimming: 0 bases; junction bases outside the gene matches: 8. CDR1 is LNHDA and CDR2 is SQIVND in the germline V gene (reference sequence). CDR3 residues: CASSIGPGTASNYGYTF. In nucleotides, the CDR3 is TGTGCCAGTAGTATAGGACCCGGGACAGCGTCTAACTATGGCTACACCTTC.

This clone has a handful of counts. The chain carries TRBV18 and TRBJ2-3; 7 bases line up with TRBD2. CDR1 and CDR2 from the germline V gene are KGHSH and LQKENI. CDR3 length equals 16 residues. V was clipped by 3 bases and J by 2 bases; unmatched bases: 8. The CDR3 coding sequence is TGTGCCAGCTCACCCTTGGGAGGGCACGACACAGATACGCAGTATTTT. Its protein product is CASSPLGGHDTDTQYF.

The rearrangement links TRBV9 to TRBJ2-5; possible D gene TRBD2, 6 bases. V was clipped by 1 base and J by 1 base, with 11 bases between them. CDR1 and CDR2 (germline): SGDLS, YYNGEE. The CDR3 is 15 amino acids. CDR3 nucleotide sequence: TGTGCCAGCAGCGTATACGGGACTTTCCAAGAGACCCAGTACTTC. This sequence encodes CASSVYGTFQETQYF. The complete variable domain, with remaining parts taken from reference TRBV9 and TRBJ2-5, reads DSGVTQTPKHLITATGQRVTLRCSPRSGDLSVYWYQQSLDQGLQFLIQYYNGEERAKGNILERFSAQQFPDLHSELNLSSLELGDSALYFCASSVYGTFQETQYFGPGTRLLVL.

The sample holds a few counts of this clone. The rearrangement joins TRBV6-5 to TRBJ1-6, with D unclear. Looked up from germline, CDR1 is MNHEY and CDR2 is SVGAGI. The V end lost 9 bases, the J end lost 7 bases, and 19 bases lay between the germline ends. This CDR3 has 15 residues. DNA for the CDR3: TGTGCCAGTACCCCCTTTGGGGAGTTCAATTCACCCCTCCACTTT. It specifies CASTPFGEFNSPLHF.

The CDR3 DNA reads TGTGCCAGCAGCGTAGGGCCACCAGATACGCAGTATTTT. The encoded protein is CASSVGPPDTQYF. The chain employs TRBV9 and TRBJ2-3; unclear D gene. V lost 0 bases to trimming and J lost 4 bases, with 6 bases between them. Per germline, CDR1 SGDLS and CDR2 YYNGEE. The CDR3 has 13 residues.

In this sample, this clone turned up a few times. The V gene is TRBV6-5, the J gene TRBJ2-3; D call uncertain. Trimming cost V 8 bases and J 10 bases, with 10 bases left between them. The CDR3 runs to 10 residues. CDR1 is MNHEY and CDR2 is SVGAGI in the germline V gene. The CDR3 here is CASGRVSQYF. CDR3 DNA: TGTGCCAGCGGCCGGGTTTCGCAGTATTTT.

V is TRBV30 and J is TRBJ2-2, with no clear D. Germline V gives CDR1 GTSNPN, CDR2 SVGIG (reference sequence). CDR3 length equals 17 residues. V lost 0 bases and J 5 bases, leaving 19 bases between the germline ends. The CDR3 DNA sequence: TGTGCCTGGAGTGTAACTCGGTCTTACCCCTTAACCGGGGAGCTGTTTTTT. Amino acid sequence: CAWSVTRSYPLTGELFF.

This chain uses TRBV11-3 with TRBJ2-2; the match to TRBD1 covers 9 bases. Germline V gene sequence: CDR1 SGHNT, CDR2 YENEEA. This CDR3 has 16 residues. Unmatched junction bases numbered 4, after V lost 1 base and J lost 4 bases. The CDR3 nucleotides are TGTGCCAGCAGCTTAGGTGGGACAGGGCCCACCGGGGAGCTGTTTTTT. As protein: CASSLGGTGPTGELFF.

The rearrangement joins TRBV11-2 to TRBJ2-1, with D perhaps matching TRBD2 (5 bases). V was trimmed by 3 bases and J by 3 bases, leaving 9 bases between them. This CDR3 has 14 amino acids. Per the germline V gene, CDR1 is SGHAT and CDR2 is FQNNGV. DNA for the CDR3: TGTGCCAGCAGCTTTCGGGGTAACTACAATGAGCAGTTCTTC. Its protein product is CASSFRGNYNEQFF.

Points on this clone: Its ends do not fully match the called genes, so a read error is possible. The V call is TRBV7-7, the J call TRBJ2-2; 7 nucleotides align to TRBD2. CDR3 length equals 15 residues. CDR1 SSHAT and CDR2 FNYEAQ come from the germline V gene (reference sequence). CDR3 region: CASSSGPGGTGELFF. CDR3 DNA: TGTGCTAGCAGCTCGGGTCCGGGGGGCACCGGGGAGCTGTTTTTT. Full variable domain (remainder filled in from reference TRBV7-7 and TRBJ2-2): GAGVSQSPRYKVTKRGQDVTLRCDPISSHATLYWYQQALGQGPEFLTYFNYEAQPDKSGLPSDRFSAERPEGSISTLTIQRTEQRDSAMYRCASSSGPGGTGELFFGEGSRLTVL.

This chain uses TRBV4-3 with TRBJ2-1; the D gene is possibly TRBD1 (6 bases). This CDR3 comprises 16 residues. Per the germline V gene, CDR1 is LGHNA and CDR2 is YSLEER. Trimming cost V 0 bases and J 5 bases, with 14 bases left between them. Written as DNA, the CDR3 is TGCGCCAGCAGCCAAGACCTGACAGGAGTGGACAATGAGCAGTTCTTC. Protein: CASSQDLTGVDNEQFF.

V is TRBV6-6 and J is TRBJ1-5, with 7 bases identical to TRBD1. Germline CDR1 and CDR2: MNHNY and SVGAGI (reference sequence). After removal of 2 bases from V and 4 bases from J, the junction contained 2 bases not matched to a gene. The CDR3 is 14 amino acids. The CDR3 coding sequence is TGTGCCAGCAGTTACGAGACAGGGAATCAGCCCCAGCATTTT. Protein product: CASSYETGNQPQHF.

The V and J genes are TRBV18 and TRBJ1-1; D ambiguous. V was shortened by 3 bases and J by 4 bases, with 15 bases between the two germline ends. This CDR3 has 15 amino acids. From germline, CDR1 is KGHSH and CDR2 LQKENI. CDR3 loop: CASSPISSYGTEAFF. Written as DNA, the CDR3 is TGTGCCAGCTCACCGATCTCCTCCTACGGCACTGAAGCTTTCTTT.

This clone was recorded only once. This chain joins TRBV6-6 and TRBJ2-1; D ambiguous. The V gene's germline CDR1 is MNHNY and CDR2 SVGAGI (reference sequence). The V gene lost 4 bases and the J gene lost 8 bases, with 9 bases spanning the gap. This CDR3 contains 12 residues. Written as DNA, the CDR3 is TGTGCCAGCAGTTTAGTGGGCCATGAGCAGTTCTTC. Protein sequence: CASSLVGHEQFF.

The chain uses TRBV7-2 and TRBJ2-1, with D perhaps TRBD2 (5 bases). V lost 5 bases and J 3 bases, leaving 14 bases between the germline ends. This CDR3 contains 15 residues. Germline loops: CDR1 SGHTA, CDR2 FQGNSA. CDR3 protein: CASSPPGIFYNEQFF. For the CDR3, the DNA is TGTGCCAGCAGCCCCCCGGGGATATTCTACAATGAGCAGTTCTTC.

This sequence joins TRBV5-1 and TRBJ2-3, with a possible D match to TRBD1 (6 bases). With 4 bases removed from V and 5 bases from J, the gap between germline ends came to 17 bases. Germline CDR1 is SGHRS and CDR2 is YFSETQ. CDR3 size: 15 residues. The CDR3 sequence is CASSLSGHLGDTQYF. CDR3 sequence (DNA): TGCGCCAGCAGCCTGTCGGGACACCTAGGAGATACGCAGTATTTT.

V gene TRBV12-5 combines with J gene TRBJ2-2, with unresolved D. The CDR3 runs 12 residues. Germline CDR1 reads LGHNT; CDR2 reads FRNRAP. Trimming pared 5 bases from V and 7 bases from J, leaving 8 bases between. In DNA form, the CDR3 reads TGTGCTAGTGGTGCGAGAGGCGGGGAGCTGTTTTTT. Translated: CASGARGGELFF. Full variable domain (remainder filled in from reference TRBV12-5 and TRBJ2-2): DARVTQTPRHKVTEMGQEVTMRCQPILGHNTVFWYRQTMMQGLELLAYFRNRAPLDDSGMPKDRFSAEMPDATLATLKIQPSEPRDSAVYFCASGARGGELFFGEGSRLTVL.

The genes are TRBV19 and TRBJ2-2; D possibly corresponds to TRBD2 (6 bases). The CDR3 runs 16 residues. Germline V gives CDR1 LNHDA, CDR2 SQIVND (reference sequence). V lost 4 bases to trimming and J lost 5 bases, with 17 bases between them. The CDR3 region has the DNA TGTGCCAGTAGTACGTCCGGGCCCGCGGGAACCGGGGAGCTGTTTTTT. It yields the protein CASSTSGPAGTGELFF.

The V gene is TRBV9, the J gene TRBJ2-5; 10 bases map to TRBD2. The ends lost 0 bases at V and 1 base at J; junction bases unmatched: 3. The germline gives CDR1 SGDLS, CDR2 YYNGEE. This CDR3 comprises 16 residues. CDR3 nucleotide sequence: TGTGCCAGCAGCGTAGGGGCTAGCGGGGGCCAAGAGACCCAGTACTTC. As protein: CASSVGASGGQETQYF.

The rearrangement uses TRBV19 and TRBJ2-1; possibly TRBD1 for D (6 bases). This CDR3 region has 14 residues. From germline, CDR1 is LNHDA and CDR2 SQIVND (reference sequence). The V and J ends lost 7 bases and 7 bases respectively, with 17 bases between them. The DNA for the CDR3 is TGTGCCAGTACCAGCAATCCAAGGGGGAATGAGCAGTTCTTC. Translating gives CASTSNPRGNEQFF.

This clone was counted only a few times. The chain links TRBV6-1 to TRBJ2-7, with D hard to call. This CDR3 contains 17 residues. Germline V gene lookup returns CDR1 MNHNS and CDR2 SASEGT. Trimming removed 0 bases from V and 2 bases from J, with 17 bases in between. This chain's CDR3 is CASSEANWQANPYEQYF. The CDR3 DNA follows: TGTGCCAGCAGTGAAGCAAATTGGCAGGCTAACCCCTACGAGCAGTACTTC.

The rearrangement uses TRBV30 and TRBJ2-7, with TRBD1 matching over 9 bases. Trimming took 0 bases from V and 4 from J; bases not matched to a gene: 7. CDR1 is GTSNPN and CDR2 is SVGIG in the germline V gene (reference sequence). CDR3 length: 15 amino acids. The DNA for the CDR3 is TGTGCCTGGAGTGTACTGGGACAGGGTATGTACGAGCAGTACTTC. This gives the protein CAWSVLGQGMYEQYF.

The CDR3 sequence is CSLGRGGYGYTF. The CDR3 bases are TGTTCACTGGGGCGGGGGGGCTATGGCTACACCTTC. V usage is TRBV30 and J usage is TRBJ1-2, with D possibly TRBD1 on 5 matching bases. The CDR3 spans 12 residues. Looked up from germline, CDR1 is GTSNPN and CDR2 is SVGIG (reference sequence).

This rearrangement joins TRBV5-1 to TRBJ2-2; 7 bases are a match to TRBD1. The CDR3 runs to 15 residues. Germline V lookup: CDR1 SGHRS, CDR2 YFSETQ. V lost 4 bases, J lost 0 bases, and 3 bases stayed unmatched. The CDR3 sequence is CASSNRGPNTGELFF. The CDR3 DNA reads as TGCGCCAGCAGCAACAGGGGACCGAACACCGGGGAGCTGTTTTTT. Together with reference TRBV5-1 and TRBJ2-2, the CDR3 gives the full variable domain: KAGVTQTPRYLIKTRGQQVTLSCSPISGHRSVSWYQQTPGQGLQFLFEYFSETQRNKGNFPGRFSGRQFSNSRSEMNVSTLELGDSALYLCASSNRGPNTGELFFGEGSRLTVL.